This TCR beta chain was documented in a study of shared clonotypes between healthy human individuals (dated by TCRdb to 2020 to 2021). For the study in its entirety: The cohort included three men and a couple of women between 18 and 49 years of age. To increase sequencing depth and limit assay-specific biases, TCR repertoire library preparation and sequencing were carried out by different laboratories using diverse techniques. The study deeply sequenced blood TCR repertoires of about 5 healthy adults to estimate repertoire size and the extent of clonotype sharing between individuals. Between about 0.8 and 8.9 billion PBMCs per donor were obtained by leukapheresis.

Results and caveats for the whole study, not just this receptor: Only blood was sampled, and tissue TCR repertoires likely differ from those in blood. Because the study included a small number of donors, the genetic and exposure-history diversity represented was limited. Pairwise subsampling indicated that sequencing depth was expected to affect the degree of clonotype sharing among donors.

The donors were healthy, HIV-negative adults who had no recently reported acute infections or vaccinations. All donors were Caucasian adults living in Nashville, Tennessee, USA. For unsorted samples, roughly 91 million PBMCs were counted, and genomic DNA was extracted using the QIAamp DNA Blood Mini kit. Blood was obtained by leukapheresis, after which PBMCs were separated by Ficoll-Histopaque density gradient centrifugation and cryopreserved in liquid nitrogen vapor phase. Reading the germline V gene gives CDR1 MGHDK and CDR2 SYGVNS. The CDR3 covers 14 residues, taking in both the cysteine and the phenylalanine. Only the CDR3 portion is preserved as DNA: 42 bases, with reading frame beginning at the first base. V was cut back by 2 bases and J by 5 bases, leaving a gap of 12 bases between them. As for this clone: Its cognate antigen has yet to be identified. Nothing much larger sits one base from this clone, and base qualities are not available.

Using the deep immunoSEQ assay, TCR CDR3 regions were amplified from genomic DNA by multiplex PCR. Extracted genomic DNA from each cell subset was spread evenly across all wells of several immunoSEQ 96-well plates, with each plate serving as a replicate. For unsorted PBMC, approximately 0.3 ug of genomic DNA, equivalent to approximately 30,000 T cell genomes, went into each replicate PCR. Ten immunoSEQ deep assay plates were used to sequence the unsorted PBMC genomic DNA. Purified libraries were quantified with a Qubit 3.0 fluorometer, sized on a Bioanalyzer 2100, and re-quantified with the KAPA Library Quantification kit. Each immunoSEQ 96-well plate was sequenced on its own single-read 150-cycle Illumina NextSeq 550 flow cell. The paper's processing steps were these. Because the immunoSEQ output included only junctional sequences and no quality scores, the filtering could not be the same as the filtering used for full-length reads. To assign V/J genes and CDR3, sequences were annotated using PyIR, a Python wrapper for IgBLAST v1.9, with IMGT germline references. Reads with weak V/J assignments (E-value above 1e-6), missing CDR3, stop codons, out-of-frame junctions, or ambiguous translated residues were removed. V3J clonotypes were defined as sequences sharing the same inferred V gene, J gene, and CDR3 amino acid sequence. The percentage overlap between two repertoires was calculated by dividing the number of shared unique clonotypes by the size of the smaller repertoire. RTK rarefaction, the Chao1 estimator, and Recon v2.1 estimates of unobserved clonotypes were used to assess repertoire richness. Entries here come from immuneACCESS through TCRdb and include only in-frame sequences with V and J called. Some clones fail to appear in such tables; in the studies checked, an unresolved V gene covers under half of the shortfall, and the cause of the remainder is unknown. V and J calls and clone size follow that table, whereas D and trimming were derived from the DNA. This sample gives some 96,000 clones in total; approximately 51% of them show up just once. The ten largest clonotypes hold about 16% of the sample.

The sample comprised PBMCs. The sequence derives from a woman in her thirties or forties in good health. Some clones in this sample may be carry-over from other donors' samples. The chain couples TRBV25-1 to TRBJ2-5; a tentative D call is TRBD1 (6 bases match). For the CDR3, the sequence is CASSEAGVWETQYF. The nucleotide sequence is given as TGTGCCAGCAGTGAAGCAGGGGTTTGGGAGACCCAGTACTTC.